The 24 T cell receptor beta chains below were found in one sample sequenced in a study of molecular identifiers for immune sequencing clone quantification. A single record per CDR3 protein comes from TCRdb applying MiXCR to the PCR reads. The table shows more than 250,000 distinct CDR3 sequences, with about 22% occurring only once. Sequencing used naive CD8+ T cells from blood, with Jurkat cell RNA spiked in. Subset meaning: FACS-sorted CD8+CD4-CCR7+CD45RA+ naive T cells. The receptors originated from a human donor in good health. Some libraries in this study had Jurkat cell RNA spiked in.

This clonotype was seen a few times. J is TRBJ2-7 and V is TRBV4-3; D gene unclear. Germline V CDR1 and CDR2: LGHNA, YSLEER. This CDR3 is 15 amino acids long. V was shortened by 0 bases and J by 2 bases, with 11 bases between the two germline ends. The CDR3 spells CASSQDRARTYEQYF. Here the CDR3 DNA reads TGCGCCAGCAGCCAAGACCGTGCCAGAACCTACGAGCAGTACTTC.

This clonotype has ten or more counts. The rearrangement joins TRBV7-9 to TRBJ2-3; D is perhaps TRBD2 (6 bases). The germline V gene encodes CDR1 SEHNR and CDR2 FQNEAQ (reference sequence). The CDR3 is 18 residues long. V lost 5 bases, J lost 6 bases, and 27 bases lay in between. The CDR3 DNA follows: TGTGCCAGCAGCCGGGTGGTTGCGGGACCGGGGGTGTCGGATACGCAGTATTTT. As protein: CASSRVVAGPGVSDTQYF.

This clonotype was recorded many times. V gene TRBV28 combines with J gene TRBJ2-7; D call uncertain. Per the germline V gene, CDR1 is MDHEN and CDR2 is SYDVKM. V dropped 1 base and J dropped 2 bases, with 15 bases sitting between them. The CDR3 consists of 16 residues. The CDR3: CASSLLTPTAPYEQYF. The CDR3 bases are TGTGCCAGCAGTTTATTAACTCCGACGGCCCCCTACGAGCAGTACTTC.

On this clonotype itself: This sequence may be a read error, since a much larger clone differs from it by one base. The chain recombines TRBV5-1 with TRBJ1-1, with unresolved D. Trimming shortened V by 3 bases and J by 0 bases, and 12 bases separated the two germline ends. CDR3 length equals 15 residues. CDR1 is SGHRS and CDR2 is YFSETQ in the germline V gene. The CDR3 DNA follows: TGCGCCAGCAGCTCTGACGGAAACATGAACACTGAAGCTTTCTTT. Its translation is CASSSDGNMNTEAFF.

This clonotype occurred many times. J is TRBJ2-3 and V is TRBV7-9; D gene uncertain. V lost 1 base, J lost 1 base, and 15 bases lay in between. Looked up from germline, CDR1 is SEHNR and CDR2 is FQNEAQ (reference sequence). CDR3 size: 17 residues. CDR3 sequence (DNA): TGTGCCAGCAGCTTAGTTCGGGTAGATGAGGGCACAGATACGCAGTATTTT. This translates into CASSLVRVDEGTDTQYF.

This clonotype showed up many times. The rearrangement links TRBV15 to TRBJ1-1, with 7 bases matching TRBD1. J gave up 1 base and V 2 bases, and 10 bases lay outside the gene matches. This CDR3 region has 17 residues. Germline lookup yields CDR1 LNHNV and CDR2 YYDKDF (reference sequence). This CDR3 reads CATSRNTRGPPNTEAFF. The CDR3 DNA sequence: TGTGCCACCAGCAGAAATACGAGGGGGCCACCGAACACTGAAGCTTTCTTT.

This clonotype was counted at least ten times. This sequence joins TRBV4-3 and TRBJ1-1; D uncertain. The CDR3 totals 16 residues. Germline CDR1 and CDR2: LGHNA and YSLEER. V shed 0 bases and J shed 0 bases, with 11 bases lying between them. In DNA, the CDR3 is TGCGCCAGCAGCCAAGAAATAGTGGGGATGAACACTGAAGCTTTCTTT. This translates into CASSQEIVGMNTEAFF.

The chain carries TRBV4-1 and TRBJ2-3; D remains unclear. Between the trimmed V and J ends, which lost 1 base and 1 base, there was a span of 18 bases. This CDR3 is 18 amino acids long. The V gene's germline CDR1 is MGHRA and CDR2 YSYEKL. CDR3 sequence (DNA): TGCGCCAGCAGCCAAGTTCCGTTCCAAGGTAGCCGCACAGATACGCAGTATTTT. Protein sequence: CASSQVPFQGSRTDTQYF.

Of note for this clonotype: Its ends do not fully match the called genes, so a read error is possible. V usage is TRBV12-3 or TRBV12-4 and J usage is TRBJ2-5; 10 bases line up with TRBD2. The CDR3 is 16 amino acids. Here the CDR3 reads CASSPDPTSGYETQHF. The CDR3 DNA is TGTGCCAGCAGTCCGGACCCGACTAGCGGGTATGAGACCCAGCACTTC.

This clonotype was observed many times. The chain combines TRBV12-3 or TRBV12-4 with TRBJ2-2, with D perhaps TRBD1 (5 bases). This CDR3 spans 13 amino acids. The ends were cut back, 7 bases at V and 4 bases at J, with 10 bases in the middle. In DNA, the CDR3 is TGTGCCAGCATCCCGCAGGGCACCGGGGAGCTGTTTTTT. The encoded protein is CASIPQGTGELFF.

This clonotype was detected many times. The chain uses TRBV13 and TRBJ2-7; 11 bases match TRBD2. Trimming at V came to 5 bases and at J to 2 bases, leaving 5 bases not matched to a gene. The CDR3 spans 15 residues. Germline-derived CDR1 and CDR2 are PRHDT and FYEKMQ (reference sequence). CDR3 region: CASSQTSGKAYEQYF. The CDR3 DNA reads as TGTGCCAGCAGCCAGACTAGCGGGAAAGCCTACGAGCAGTACTTC.

At least ten counts were recorded for this clonotype. J is TRBJ2-3 and V is TRBV19, with 11 bases lining up with TRBD2. The germline CDR1 and CDR2 sequences are LNHDA and SQIVND (reference sequence). V trimming: 1 base; J trimming: 2 bases; junction bases outside the gene matches: 5. The CDR3 spans 17 residues. The chain's CDR3 is CASSIGLAGGITDTQYF. As DNA, the CDR3 is TGTGCCAGTAGTATAGGTCTAGCGGGGGGAATCACAGATACGCAGTATTTT.

This clonotype showed up just a few times. The chain uses TRBV2 and TRBJ2-3; TRBD1 agrees at 8 bases. CDR3 length equals 17 residues. CDR1 and CDR2 (germline): SNHLY, FYNNEI. Trimming took 7 bases from V and 4 from J; bases not matched to a gene: 16. CDR3 nucleotide sequence: TGTGCCAGCACATTCACAACGACAGGGGAATCAGCAGATACGCAGTATTTT. Translating it yields CASTFTTTGESADTQYF. Filled out from reference TRBV2 and TRBJ2-3, the complete variable domain reads EPEVTQTPSHQVTQMGQEVILRCVPISNHLYFYWYRQILGQKVEFLVSFYNNEISEKSEIFDDQFSVERPDGSNFTLKIRSTKLEDSAMYFCASTFTTTGESADTQYFGPGTRLTVL.

Regarding this clonotype: This may arise from a read error, as a much more abundant clone is one base away. The CDR3 does not end in the conserved phenylalanine or tryptophan, so this is likely a read error. The rearrangement joins TRBV6-1 to TRBJ2-7, with D perhaps TRBD1 (6 bases). Deletions cut 8 bases from V and 3 bases from J, with 14 bases between. The germline CDR1 and CDR2 sequences are MNHNS and SASEGT. The CDR3 has 13 residues. The CDR3: CASADSRDYEQYS. The CDR3 DNA is TGTGCCAGCGCGGACAGTCGGGACTACGAGCAGTACTCC.

This clonotype was observed many times. This rearrangement joins TRBV6-6 to TRBJ2-4; 7 nucleotides match TRBD2. Germline V gene lookup returns CDR1 MNHNY and CDR2 SVGAGI (reference sequence). The V gene end was trimmed by 1 base and the J gene end by 1 base; junction bases not matched to a gene: 1. CDR3 length: 15 amino acids. The CDR3 DNA follows: TGTGCCAGCAGTTACTTGGGGGGGGCCAAAAACATTCAGTACTTC. It is translated as CASSYLGGAKNIQYF.

This clonotype was recorded many times. The chain carries TRBV2 and TRBJ2-3; 9 bases align to TRBD1. This CDR3 comprises 15 residues. With 0 bases clipped from V and 3 bases from J, the junction kept 1 base outside the gene matches. Per the germline V gene, CDR1 is SNHLY and CDR2 is FYNNEI. Written as DNA, the CDR3 is TGTGCCAGCAGTGAAGCGGGACAGGGTACAGATACGCAGTATTTT. Residues: CASSEAGQGTDTQYF.

This clonotype was detected a few times. This sequence joins TRBV3-2 and TRBJ1-5. TRBV3-2 is a pseudogene segment. CDR3 length: 14 residues. Here the CDR3 reads CASRLGCFNQPQHF. CDR3 in DNA: TGTGCCAGCAGACTGGGATGTTTTAATCAGCCCCAGCATTTT.

This clonotype was seen at least ten times. The chain couples TRBV7-6 to TRBJ2-1; 13 nucleotides line up with TRBD2. V gave up 2 bases and J gave up 7 bases; unmatched junction bases: 8. The V gene's germline CDR1 is SGHVS and CDR2 FNYEAQ. The CDR3 covers 17 residues. CDR3 bases: TGTGCCAGCAGCTTAATTACTAGCGGGAGGGTTGGAAATGAGCAGTTCTTC. Translation gives CASSLITSGRVGNEQFF.

The chain joins TRBV6-2 or TRBV6-3 to TRBJ1-2; TRBD1 matches at 7 bases. The germline V gene encodes CDR1 MNHEY and CDR2 SVGEGT. V lost 8 bases and J lost 4; bases outside the gene matches: 10. The CDR3 is 14 residues long. As DNA, the CDR3 is TGTGCCAGCCAGACAGGGTTCGGAGTCTATGGCTACACCTTC. Amino acids: CASQTGFGVYGYTF.

This clonotype appeared a few times. This chain uses TRBV30 with TRBJ2-2; 7 nucleotides match TRBD2. Per germline, CDR1 GTSNPN and CDR2 SVGIG (reference sequence). The CDR3 totals 13 residues. V shed 0 bases, J shed 5 bases, and the junction held 0 bases outside the gene matches. CDR3 nucleotide sequence: TGTGCCTGGAGTGTGCGGGGGACCGGGGAGCTGTTTTTT. It codes for CAWSVRGTGELFF.

Notes on this clonotype: A read error may explain this, as a much larger clone is one base away. The chain links TRBV7-9 to TRBJ2-7; D gene ambiguous. With 5 bases removed from V and 6 bases from J, the gap between germline ends came to 14 bases. From germline, CDR1 is SEHNR and CDR2 FQNEAQ (reference sequence). The length of the CDR3 is 13 residues. CDR3 residues: CASSPKNSCEQYF. The CDR3, as DNA: TGTGCCAGCAGCCCTAAAAACAGCTGCGAGCAGTACTTC.

This clonotype was counted a few times. The chain recombines TRBV5-8 with TRBJ1-4; no firm D call. The V and J ends lost 2 bases and 5 bases respectively, with 19 bases between them. The CDR3 length is 17 residues. Germline V lookup: CDR1 SGHTS, CDR2 YDEGEE. CDR3 sequence reads: CASSFSDGGQFNEKLFF. DNA of the CDR3: TGTGCCAGCAGCTTTTCGGACGGAGGGCAGTTCAATGAAAAACTGTTTTTT.

This clonotype has a count of ten or more. This chain joins TRBV5-5 and TRBJ2-7; D is undetermined. CDR3 size: 13 residues. V was clipped by 4 bases and J by 5 bases, with 13 bases between them. Germline CDR1 and CDR2: SGHKS and YYEKEE (reference sequence). The CDR3 nucleotides read TGTGCCAGCAGCCCTACAGACGAAAACGAGCAGTACTTC. Translated, it gives CASSPTDENEQYF.

This clonotype was seen ten or more times. The chain is built from TRBV13 and TRBJ1-1; 9 nucleotides line up with TRBD1. Trimming removed 4 bases from V and 4 bases from J; junction bases left unmatched: 7. The CDR3 consists of 15 residues. Germline CDR1 PRHDT, CDR2 FYEKMQ (reference sequence). CDR3: CASSSGQGEGTEAFF. For the CDR3, the DNA is TGTGCCAGCAGCTCGGGACAGGGAGAGGGCACTGAAGCTTTCTTT.